The 12 T cell receptor beta chains reported below all come from one sample, sequenced in a study of identical twins. TCRdb recomputed calls from the 5' RACE reads with MiXCR, one row per CDR3 protein. Found here are 650,000 to 750,000 distinct CDR3 sequences, about 20% of them singletons; the top ten hold roughly 4.3%. These data were likewise used in another study, on T cells expressing NK-cell markers.

The sequenced sample was PBMCs. The receptors here all came from a woman between 18 and 29 years old in good health.

This chain joins TRBV15 and TRBJ2-7; TRBD2 matches at 11 bases. CDR1 and CDR2 (germline): LNHNV, YYDKDF (reference sequence). After removal of 3 bases from V and 4 bases from J, the junction contained 14 bases not matched to a gene. The CDR3 extends over 18 amino acids. CDR3 sequence: CATSSPGGLTSGSYEQYF. The CDR3 DNA is TGTGCCACCAGCAGTCCTGGGGGTTTAACTAGCGGGAGTTACGAGCAGTACTTC. Variable domain in full (rest from reference TRBV15 and TRBJ2-7): DAMVIQNPRYQVTQFGKPVTLSCSQTLNHNVMYWYQQKSSQAPKLLFHYYDKDFNNEADTPDNFQSRRPNTSFCFLDIRSPGLGDTAMYLCATSSPGGLTSGSYEQYFGPGTRLTVT.

This clonotype appeared many times. The chain joins TRBV29-1 to TRBJ2-1; 8 bases line up with TRBD2. The CDR3 consists of 18 residues. Germline trimming cut 6 bases from V and 0 bases from J; bases unmatched to any gene: 16. The germline V gene has CDR1 SQVTM and CDR2 ANQGSEA. The CDR3 sequence: CSVPLGGSGRYSYNEQFF. The CDR3 coding sequence is TGCAGCGTGCCGTTGGGGGGAAGCGGGAGATACTCCTACAATGAGCAGTTCTTC.

On this clonotype: The germline gene is not matched at one end of the junction; a read error may be the cause. CDR3 coding DNA: TGCTGTGCTAGAGACCTACATGGCAGCGGGAGGGTGCATGAGCAGTTCTTC. Encoded protein: CCARDLHGSGRVHEQFF. The J gene is TRBJ2-1, the V gene TRBV20-1, with 10 bases matching TRBD2. CDR1 and CDR2 from the germline V gene are DFQATT and SNEGSKA (reference sequence). The length of the CDR3 is 17 residues.

This clonotype occurred a few times. The gene calls are TRBV5-1 and TRBJ2-3, with TRBD2 matching over 8 bases. V shed 4 bases, J shed 2 bases, and the junction held 3 bases outside the gene matches. The V gene's germline CDR1 is SGHRS and CDR2 YFSETQ. This CDR3 is built from 14 residues. The CDR3: CASSTGGDTDTQYF. The CDR3 region has the DNA TGCGCCAGCAGCACCGGGGGGGACACAGATACGCAGTATTTT.

This clonotype has more than one count but fewer than ten. V and J are TRBV10-3 and TRBJ2-7; TRBD1 matches at 8 bases. This CDR3 has 14 amino acids. V was pared by 6 bases and J by 3 bases, with 7 bases of the junction left unmatched. Germline V gives CDR1 ENHRY, CDR2 SYGVKD. CDR3 in DNA: TGTGCCATCAGCAACAGGGGGTTCCACTACGAGCAGTACTTC. Its translation: CAISNRGFHYEQYF.

The chain has TRBV6-5 and TRBJ2-7; TRBD1 matches at 9 bases. Looked up from germline, CDR1 is MNHEY and CDR2 is SVGAGI. With V trimmed by 2 bases and J by 3 bases, 5 bases remained unmatched. CDR3 length equals 15 residues. The CDR3 sequence: CASSYEGTGFYEQYF. CDR3 bases: TGTGCCAGCAGTTACGAGGGGACAGGGTTCTACGAGCAGTACTTC.

The chain links TRBV12-3 or TRBV12-4 to TRBJ2-7; D is uncertain. V was cut by 2 bases and J by 1 base, with 6 bases left in between. The CDR3 runs to 13 residues. The CDR3 is CASSLQLSYEQYF. CDR3 nucleotide sequence: TGTGCCAGCAGTTTACAGCTTTCCTACGAGCAGTACTTC.

The rearrangement joins TRBV7-3 to TRBJ2-3; 8 bases agree with TRBD2. This CDR3 comprises 16 residues. CDR1 is SGHTA, CDR2 FQGTGA, per germline. J gave up 2 bases and V 4 bases, and 8 bases lay outside the gene matches. The CDR3 loop reads CASSSPGRGVTDTQYF. In nucleotides, the CDR3 is TGTGCCAGCAGCTCGCCTGGGCGGGGGGTCACAGATACGCAGTATTTT. Variable domain in full (rest from reference TRBV7-3 and TRBJ2-3): GAGVSQTPSNKVTEKGKYVELRCDPISGHTALYWYRQSLGQGPEFLIYFQGTGAADDSGLPNDRFFAVRPEGSVSTLKIQRTERGDSAVYLCASSSPGRGVTDTQYFGPGTRLTVL.

The chain carries TRBV20-1 and TRBJ2-1; D remains unclear. The CDR3 runs 15 residues. The V end lost 0 bases, the J end lost 5 bases, and 14 bases lay between the germline ends. From germline, CDR1 is DFQATT and CDR2 SNEGSKA (reference sequence). CDR3 coding DNA: TGCAGTGCTAGAGATCCCACTCTAGTTGACAATGAGCAGTTCTTC. Translated: CSARDPTLVDNEQFF.

The chain carries TRBV12-3 or TRBV12-4 and TRBJ2-3; D ambiguous. Trimming left V 7 bases short and J 1 base short, with 6 bases between. The CDR3 totals 12 residues. The CDR3 nucleotides are TGTGCCAGCAACCCGGGCACAGATACGCAGTATTTT. This gives the protein CASNPGTDTQYF.

This chain connects TRBV5-5 to TRBJ2-4; 7 bases fit TRBD2. The V segment lost 4 bases and the J segment 9 bases; nucleotides outside the gene matches: 7. The CDR3 is 13 residues long. Germline lookup yields CDR1 SGHKS and CDR2 YYEKEE (reference sequence). In DNA, the CDR3 is TGTGCCAGCAGCCTCGGACTAGATGGCATTCAGTACTTC. Translated: CASSLGLDGIQYF.

This clonotype has only a few counts. The rearrangement joins TRBV20-1 to TRBJ2-1; no clear D. Per the germline V gene, CDR1 is DFQATT and CDR2 is SNEGSKA (reference sequence). The CDR3 consists of 14 residues. Trimming left V 0 bases short and J 7 bases short, with 13 bases between. The chain's CDR3 is CSARDLMGKNEQFF. CDR3 DNA sequence: TGCAGTGCTAGAGACCTTATGGGGAAGAATGAGCAGTTCTTC.